Listed below are T cell receptor beta chains from one sample, sequenced in a study of long-term antiretroviral therapy in people with HIV. Profiled with immunoSEQ multiplex PCR; TCRdb holds only in-frame clones, not every one. This sample has fewer than 15,000 clones, with around 77% found just once. The material sequenced was unsorted PBMCs, taken 0.8 years before starting antiretroviral therapy. These receptors originate from a woman in her thirties or forties with HIV. The CDR3 runs from the conserved cysteine through the conserved F or W. Each record gives: D gene, J gene, V gene, clone size, CDR3 DNA, CDR3 protein. D genes are given only for firm matches. Clone size is given for some rows only: seen once, a few or many times, or a class if the clone is expanded.

d_gene: TRBD1
j_gene: TRBJ2-4
v_gene: TRBV15
abundance: .
CDR3nt: TGTGCCACCTCTGGGACAGCAAACATTCAGTACTTC
CDR3aa: CATSGTANIQYF

d_gene: .
j_gene: TRBJ2-1
v_gene: TRBV11-2
abundance: .
CDR3nt: TGTGCCAGCACTAACACCCCCGCCAGGCGCAATGAGCAGTTCTTC
CDR3aa: CASTNTPARRNEQFF

d_gene: TRBD1
j_gene: TRBJ2-3
v_gene: TRBV10-3
abundance: .
CDR3nt: TGTGCCAGCGAACAGGGGGCCACAGATACGCAGTATTTT
CDR3aa: CASEQGATDTQYF

d_gene: .
j_gene: TRBJ1-2
v_gene: TRBV6-5
abundance: large
CDR3nt: TGTGCCAGCAGTTACTCGTCGGGTGATGGCTACACCTTC
CDR3aa: CASSYSSGDGYTF

d_gene: .
j_gene: TRBJ2-5
v_gene: TRBV2
abundance: few
CDR3nt: TGTGCCAGCAGGCAAACGGACTACAGAGAGACCCAGTACTTC
CDR3aa: CASRQTDYRETQYF

d_gene: TRBD1
j_gene: TRBJ2-3
v_gene: TRBV29-1
abundance: .
CDR3nt: TGCAGCGTTGACCGACAGGGGCCGGATACGCAGTATTTT
CDR3aa: CSVDRQGPDTQYF

d_gene: .
j_gene: TRBJ2-1
v_gene: TRBV19
abundance: .
CDR3nt: TGTGCCAGTAGTCTGAATAGCGGAACCTACAATGAGCAGTTCTTC
CDR3aa: CASSLNSGTYNEQFF

d_gene: .
j_gene: TRBJ2-5
v_gene: TRBV14
abundance: .
CDR3nt: TGTGCCAGCAGCCTACCGGGGCGGGAAGAGACCCAGTACTTC
CDR3aa: CASSLPGREETQYF

d_gene: .
j_gene: TRBJ1-3
v_gene: TRBV4-3
abundance: .
CDR3nt: TGCGCCAGCAGCCAAGATCCCGCCAGGGGATCTGGAAACACCATATATTTT
CDR3aa: CASSQDPARGSGNTIYF

d_gene: .
j_gene: TRBJ1-5
v_gene: TRBV5-8
abundance: .
CDR3nt: TGTGCCAGCAGCTCCAGGGGTCAGCCCCAGCATTTT
CDR3aa: CASSSRGQPQHF